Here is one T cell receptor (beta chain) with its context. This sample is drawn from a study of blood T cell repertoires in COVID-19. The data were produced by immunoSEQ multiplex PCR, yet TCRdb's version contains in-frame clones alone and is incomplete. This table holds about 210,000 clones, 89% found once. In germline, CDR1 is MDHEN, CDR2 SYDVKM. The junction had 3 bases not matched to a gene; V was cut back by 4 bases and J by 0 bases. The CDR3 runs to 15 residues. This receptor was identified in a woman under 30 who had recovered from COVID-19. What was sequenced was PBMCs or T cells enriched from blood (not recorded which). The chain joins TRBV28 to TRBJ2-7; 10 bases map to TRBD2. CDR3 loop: CASSSLAGASYEQYF. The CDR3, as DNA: TGTGCCAGCAGTTCCCTAGCGGGGGCCTCCTACGAGCAGTACTTC.